This record looks at one TCR beta chain sequence and its context. Its target is not known. The CDR3 extends over 14 amino acids. Germline loops: CDR1 MDHEN, CDR2 SYDVKM. V was trimmed by 10 bases and J by 4 bases, leaving 14 bases between them. Researchers made TCR cDNA using 5'RACE template switching, and this step added a universal primer site and UMIs. TCRdb reprocessed the 5' RACE reads via MiXCR and lists one record per CDR3 protein. The table shows hundreds of thousands of distinct CDR3 sequences, with roughly 12% occurring only once. The data were obtained in a study of T cells after yellow fever vaccination. Study results and limitations: The presence of abundant clonotypes contaminating from the bulk population was possible in FACS-sorted repertoires.

J is TRBJ1-6 and V is TRBV28; D ambiguous. The TCR comes from a man aged 30-40 years who received the YFV17D yellow fever vaccine. The sequences come from PBMCs, collected on the day of the yellow fever booster vaccination. The CDR3 region is CAILGPTYNSPLHF. The CDR3 coding sequence is TGTGCCATCCTTGGGCCCACTTATAATTCACCCCTCCACTTT.